Each of the 6 T cell receptor beta chains below was sequenced from the same sample in a study of technical replicates of blood from a handful of donors. Data came from immunoSEQ multiplex PCR; TCRdb stores just in-frame clones and leaves some out. The sample has fewer than 60,000 clones; around nine tenths are singletons. Input material: PBMCs. The source is a human donor in good health. Some clones in this sample may be carry-over from other donors' samples.

The count of this clone is one. The CDR3 nucleotides read TGCGCCAGCAGCCAAGTAGGGACAGGGGGCTACAATGAGCAGTTCTTC. Its translation is CASSQVGTGGYNEQFF. The chain uses TRBV4-1 and TRBJ2-1; 11 bases fit TRBD1. Germline CDR1 and CDR2: MGHRA and YSYEKL. The CDR3 is 16 residues long. Unmatched junction bases numbered 2, after V lost 1 base and J lost 3 bases.

The V gene is TRBV4-1, the J gene TRBJ2-7; TRBD2 might be the D (6 bases). This CDR3 is 15 amino acids long. The V end lost 0 bases, the J end lost 3 bases, and 12 bases lay between the germline ends. Germline V gene data show CDR1 as MGHRA and CDR2 as YSYEKL. CDR3 loop: CASSQDGTFYYEQYF. The CDR3 DNA follows: TGCGCCAGCAGCCAAGATGGGACTTTTTACTACGAGCAGTACTTC.

The sample holds one count of this clone. This chain links TRBV7-9 with TRBJ2-7; 12 bases fit TRBD1. Germline V gene lookup returns CDR1 SEHNR and CDR2 FQNEAQ (reference sequence). V dropped 3 bases and J dropped 6; count of bases not matched to a gene: 9. The CDR3 spans 16 residues. Written as DNA, the CDR3 is TGTGCCAGCAGCTTTGGTACCGGGACAGGGGGCGTCGAGCAGTACTTC. This encodes CASSFGTGTGGVEQYF. Full variable domain (rest looked up from reference TRBV7-9 and TRBJ2-7): DTGVSQNPRHKITKRGQNVTFRCDPISEHNRLYWYRQTLGQGPEFLTYFQNEAQLEKSRLLSDRFSAERPKGSFSTLEIQRTEQGDSAMYLCASSFGTGTGGVEQYFGPGTRLTVT.

This chain uses TRBV19 with TRBJ2-7, with 10 bases fitting TRBD2. V dropped 10 bases and J dropped 7; count of bases not matched to a gene: 7. CDR3 length equals 12 residues. The germline V gene has CDR1 LNHDA and CDR2 SQIVND (reference sequence). CDR3 sequence reads: CATSGTSAEQYF. The DNA of the CDR3 is TGTGCCACCTCCGGGACTAGCGCGGAGCAGTACTTC.

With respect to this clone: An end of the junction differs from the germline gene, which may be a read error. The chain uses TRBV20-1 and TRBJ1-3, with unresolved D. The CDR3 consists of 11 residues. Germline V gene sequence: CDR1 DFQATT, CDR2 SNEGSKA (reference sequence). CDR3 residues: CSSPSGNTIYF. The CDR3 coding sequence is TGTAGCTCTCCCTCTGGAAACACCATATATTTT.

The chain combines TRBV6-6 with TRBJ2-3, with no clear D. From germline, CDR1 is MNHNY and CDR2 SVGAGI (reference sequence). V shed 6 bases and J shed 2 bases, with 15 bases lying between them. This CDR3 comprises 15 residues. The CDR3 nucleotides read TGTGCCAGCAGCCTGACGGGTATCGACACAGATACGCAGTATTTT. It codes for CASSLTGIDTDTQYF.